This section outlines one T cell receptor beta chain sequence together with its context. This likely comes from a read error, as the CDR3 has no conserved phenylalanine or tryptophan at its end. No DNA is shown, since the ends of the CDR3 on it are uncertain; the CDR3 is the one TCRdb lists. Both TCR beta VDJ combination and CDR3 sequence profiling were carried out. Genomic DNA was the template for this profiling. One entry per CDR3 protein, called by TCRdb with MiXCR from the reads. The table lists hundreds of thousands of distinct CDR3 sequences, 60% to 80% of them singletons. The CDR3 region is 13 residues in length, termini included. Germline-derived CDR1 and CDR2 are SGHVS and FQNEAQ. This entry belongs to a study of CD8+CD57+ T cells in acquired aplastic anemia. At the level of the study: Approximately 9.9 million reads, on average, were obtained for CD4+ cells from healthy donors.

The sequence came from a human donor in good health, serving as a control. J is TRBJ1-1 and V is TRBV7-8; the D call of TRBD1 is as the table states it, not checked on the DNA. Source material: sorted CD4+, CD8+, or CD8+CD57+ T cells (not recorded which) from PBMCs. CDR3 sequence reads: CASSLRGHGYTFG.